This TCR beta chain is drawn from a study of blood T cell repertoires in COVID-19. About the study: The samples span acute and convalescent COVID-19 from the United States, Italy and Spain. T cells, B-cell-depleted T cells, or PBMCs provided the cDNA or gDNA that served as material.

The CDR3 is 16 amino acids. Germline CDR1 reads SGHRS; CDR2 reads YFSETQ. V shed 5 bases, J shed 8 bases, and the junction held 10 bases outside the gene matches. How the authors handled the data: Nucleated cell counts were estimated from reference gene primer amplification. TCRdb keeps only in-frame clones here, not all; method: immunoSEQ multiplex PCR. V and J calls and clone size follow that table, whereas D and trimming were derived from the DNA. The sample shows 300,000 to 400,000 clones, more than 75% of them seen only once. This sequence originates from a human donor in a cohort sampled during active COVID-19. This chain joins TRBV5-1 and TRBJ2-1; 13 bases align to TRBD2. The sample taken for sequencing was peripheral blood. The CDR3 is CASRFRGLAGIDEQFF. CDR3 nucleotides: TGCGCCAGCAGATTTAGGGGACTAGCGGGAATAGATGAGCAGTTCTTC. Together with reference TRBV5-1 and TRBJ2-1, the CDR3 gives the full variable domain: KAGVTQTPRYLIKTRGQQVTLSCSPISGHRSVSWYQQTPGQGLQFLFEYFSETQRNKGNFPGRFSGRQFSNSRSEMNVSTLELGDSALYLCASRFRGLAGIDEQFFGPGTRLTVL.